This entry describes one T cell receptor beta chain. The data derive from a study of CD8 T cells in Susac syndrome. Random hexamers were used to reverse transcribe an amount of about 0.5 to 1 ug RNA. Across 54 Vbeta and 13 Jbeta, immunoSEQ multiplex PCR amplified TCR beta CDR3. TCRdb re-called the immunoSEQ multiplex PCR reads through MiXCR, storing one row per CDR3 protein. This table holds fewer than 350,000 distinct CDR3 sequences, 70% to 90% found once. CD8+ and CD4+ T cells from blood underwent TCR beta sequencing, which was carried out in a high-throughput format. Each multiple sclerosis control was a treatment-naive patient with relapsing-remitting disease that was either stable or active. TEMRA cells underwent FACS enrichment and CD8+ and CD4+ T cells underwent negative isolation. CDR3 size: 17 residues. The V gene lost 6 bases and the J gene lost 3 bases, with 20 bases spanning the gap. Germline V gives CDR1 SEHNR, CDR2 FQNEAQ (reference sequence).

Sequences were obtained from CD8+ T cells from PBMCs. The source is a human donor with multiple sclerosis. The V call is TRBV7-9, the J call TRBJ2-2, with D unclear. The CDR3 bases are TGTGCCAGCAGTTTTGCTCCGGGCCCGTACGACACCGGGGAGCTGTTTTTT. This gives the protein CASSFAPGPYDTGELFF.